This TCR beta chain was observed in a study of blood T cell repertoires in COVID-19. Study-level background: Sites across the United States, Italy and Spain contributed samples from acute and convalescent COVID-19. T cells, B-cell-depleted T cells, or PBMCs supplied cDNA or gDNA.

Assay used: immunoSEQ multiplex PCR; TCRdb lists only in-frame clones, some missing. The table shows 200,000 to 250,000 clones, with roughly nine tenths occurring only once. This receptor was taken from a man between 60 and 70 years old with acute or convalescent COVID-19. Sequencing used peripheral blood.

This chain's CDR3 is CASSPPTSSGGTYEQYF. DNA of the CDR3: TGTGCCAGCAGTCCTCCGACTTCTAGCGGGGGGACCTACGAGCAGTACTTC. The gene calls are TRBV6-6 and TRBJ2-7; 11 bases match TRBD2. The CDR3 consists of 17 residues. The ends lost 5 bases at V and 2 bases at J; junction bases unmatched: 11. Germline values: CDR1 MNHNY, CDR2 SVGAGI (reference sequence).